The TCR beta chain under discussion was sequenced for a study of blood T cell repertoires in COVID-19. Sequencing used immunoSEQ multiplex PCR; TCRdb keeps in-frame clones, though not all of them. The table lists 250,000 to 300,000 clones, around 83% of them singletons. The CDR3 consists of 16 residues. Per the germline V gene, CDR1 is SGHRS and CDR2 is YFSETQ. Between the trimmed V and J ends, which lost 2 bases and 1 base, there was a span of 16 bases. This TCR came from a man aged 35 to 55 who had been exposed to COVID-19. What was sequenced was PBMCs or T cells enriched from blood (not recorded which). The genes are TRBV5-1 and TRBJ2-7; D may be TRBD1 (7 bases). The CDR3 sequence is CASSFEGAGWSYEQYF. CDR3 coding DNA: TGCGCCAGCAGCTTCGAGGGGGCGGGATGGTCCTACGAGCAGTACTTC.